Listed below are T cell receptor beta chains from one sample, sequenced in a study of cytomegalovirus exposure and HLA in healthy donors. Measured with immunoSEQ multiplex PCR; TCRdb has only the in-frame clones, and not every one. The profile shows 150,000 or so clones, approximately 88% of them singletons. Sequences were obtained from PBMCs. These receptors were obtained from a man aged 25 to 45 in good health and CMV-seropositive. The CDR3 runs from the conserved cysteine through the conserved F or W. The D gene is left open where the match is weak. Only some rows state a clone size, as once, few, many or a class for expanded clones.

V gene	clone size	J gene	D gene	CDR3 protein	CDR3 DNA
TRBV11-1	few	TRBJ2-7	TRBD2	CASSFGGRATYEQYF	TGTGCCAGCAGCTTCGGCGGGAGGGCGACCTACGAGCAGTACTTC
TRBV30	-	TRBJ2-7	-	CAWSMTGPYEQYF	TGTGCCTGGAGTATGACAGGCCCCTACGAGCAGTACTTC
TRBV28	once	TRBJ1-2	TRBD1	CASCRDRQTYGYTF	TGTGCCAGCTGCCGGGACAGACAAACCTATGGCTACACCTTC
TRBV28	-	TRBJ2-5	TRBD2	CASSLEVAGGQETQYF	TGTGCCAGCAGTTTAGAGGTAGCGGGGGGTCAAGAGACCCAGTACTTC
TRBV11-3	-	TRBJ1-3	-	CASSFPGQKDIYF	TGTGCCAGCAGCTTCCCCGGACAGAAGGACATATATTTT
TRBV2	-	TRBJ1-5	-	CASSGIRDKNQPQHF	TGTGCCAGCAGTGGAATAAGGGACAAGAATCAGCCCCAGCATTTT
TRBV9	-	TRBJ1-2	TRBD1	CASSVGTGGGGYTF	TGTGCCAGCAGCGTAGGGACAGGGGGCGGCGGCTACACCTTC
TRBV7-2	-	TRBJ2-5	-	CASSLGQIQETQYF	TGTGCCAGCAGCCTCGGACAGATCCAAGAGACCCAGTACTTC
TRBV19	-	TRBJ1-5	TRBD1	CASSIDLQGGDNQPQHF	TGTGCCAGTAGTATAGATCTCCAAGGGGGCGACAATCAGCCCCAGCATTTT
TRBV5-1	many	TRBJ2-2	-	CASSPVPGELFF	TGCGCCAGCAGCCCAGTACCCGGGGAGCTGTTTTTT
TRBV7-2	-	TRBJ2-1	TRBD1	CASSLFQGTDNEQFF	TGTGCCAGCAGCTTATTTCAGGGGACAGACAATGAGCAGTTCTTC
TRBV6-1	-	TRBJ1-3	-	CASSDLRGGTGSGNTIYF	TGTGCCAGCAGTGATCTCCGTGGGGGGACCGGATCTGGAAACACCATATATTTT
TRBV5-5	-	TRBJ1-1	-	CASNVQARPYTEAFF	TGTGCCAGCAACGTCCAGGCCCGCCCTTACACTGAAGCTTTCTTT
TRBV18	-	TRBJ1-1	TRBD1	CASSPRQGDHTEAFF	TGTGCCAGCTCACCACGACAGGGGGACCACACTGAAGCTTTCTTT
TRBV4-3	-	TRBJ2-2	-	CASSVRQNTGELFF	TGCGCCAGCAGTGTCAGGCAGAACACCGGGGAGCTGTTTTTT
TRBV15	-	TRBJ2-3	TRBD2	CATSRVAGGADTQYF	TGTGCCACCAGCAGAGTAGCGGGGGGCGCAGATACGCAGTATTTT
TRBV18	few	TRBJ1-2	TRBD1	CASSPPTGEYTF	TGTGCCAGCTCACCACCGACAGGGGAGTACACCTTC
TRBV6-4	-	TRBJ2-1	TRBD2	CASSDGQRGVNEQFF	TGTGCCAGCAGTGACGGGCAGCGGGGAGTTAATGAGCAGTTCTTC
TRBV11-3	-	TRBJ2-7	TRBD1	CASSWGTGQTYEQYF	TGTGCCAGCAGCTGGGGTACGGGACAGACCTACGAGCAGTACTTC
TRBV28	-	TRBJ2-7	-	CASSPGYEQYF	TGTGCCAGCAGTCCCGGCTACGAGCAGTACTTC
TRBV2	-	TRBJ2-7	-	CASSELEGAEQYF	TGTGCCAGCAGTGAATTAGAGGGCGCCGAGCAGTACTTC
TRBV9	once	TRBJ1-5	-	CASSEGVGNQPQHF	TGTGCCAGCTCCGAAGGGGTTGGCAATCAGCCCCAGCATTTT
TRBV27	-	TRBJ1-5	-	CASSLSGGYLSNQPQHF	TGTGCCAGCAGTTTGTCGGGGGGCTACCTTAGCAATCAGCCCCAGCATTTT
TRBV5-8	-	TRBJ2-7	TRBD2	CASSLAGGEQYF	TGTGCCAGCAGCTTGGCGGGGGGGGAGCAGTACTTC
TRBV28	once	TRBJ2-1	TRBD2	CASSFGLAGKNEQFF	TGTGCCAGCAGTTTCGGACTAGCGGGAAAAAATGAGCAGTTCTTC
TRBV15	-	TRBJ2-3	-	CATSRDGGPDTQYF	TGTGCCACCAGCAGAGATGGCGGCCCAGATACGCAGTATTTT
TRBV9	-	TRBJ1-1	-	CASSQRGFDTEAFF	TGTGCCAGCAGCCAGAGGGGGTTCGACACTGAAGCTTTCTTT
TRBV28	-	TRBJ2-5	-	CASRGADRQETQYF	TGTGCCAGCAGGGGAGCGGACAGACAAGAGACCCAGTACTTC
TRBV6-4	-	TRBJ2-5	TRBD2	CASSELAGAPPATQYF	TGTGCCAGCAGTGAACTAGCGGGGGCCCCTCCGGCGACCCAGTACTTC
TRBV5-5	-	TRBJ2-7	TRBD2	CASSFNSGSYEQYF	TGTGCCAGCAGCTTTAATAGCGGGAGCTACGAGCAGTACTTC
TRBV4-3	many	TRBJ1-2	-	CASSLGGHGYTF	TGCGCCAGCAGCCTGGGAGGACATGGCTACACCTTC
TRBV2	-	TRBJ2-5	TRBD2	CASDSGGAETQYF	TGTGCCAGCGACAGCGGGGGGGCGGAGACCCAGTACTTC
TRBV19	once	TRBJ2-4	TRBD2	CASSVLAGENIQYF	TGTGCCAGTAGTGTTCTAGCGGGGGAAAACATTCAGTACTTC
TRBV13	-	TRBJ1-1	-	CASSLAAGSSTEAFF	TGTGCCAGCAGCTTAGCGGCGGGTTCGAGCACTGAAGCTTTCTTT
TRBV28	-	TRBJ2-3	TRBD2	CASTPARWRGGDTQYF	TGTGCCAGCACCCCCGCACGTTGGCGGGGGGGAGATACGCAGTATTTT
TRBV4-1	-	TRBJ2-4	TRBD2	CASSQGAERGGTKNIQYF	TGCGCCAGCAGCCAAGGGGCAGAGCGGGGGGGCACCAAAAACATTCAGTACTTC
TRBV2	-	TRBJ2-7	TRBD1	CASMSWDREDEQYF	TGTGCCAGCATGTCTTGGGACAGGGAGGACGAGCAGTACTTC
TRBV7-2	once	TRBJ2-1	TRBD2	CASSSSGGREQFF	TGTGCCAGCAGCTCTAGCGGGGGTCGGGAGCAGTTCTTC
TRBV28	-	TRBJ1-4	-	CASSLYRWKKLFF	TGTGCCAGCAGTCTCTACAGGTGGAAAAAACTGTTTTTT
TRBV19	-	TRBJ1-2	-	CASSSTMRASYGYTF	TGTGCCAGTAGTTCTACCATGCGCGCTAGCTATGGCTACACCTTC